This record looks at one T cell receptor (beta chain) sequence and its context. The antigen remains unidentified. Germline V gene sequence: CDR1 SEHNR, CDR2 FQNEAQ (reference sequence). The V end was cut by 7 bases, the J end by 3 bases, with 20 bases between. CDR3 length equals 16 residues. The data are from a study of blood T cells in healthy people across ages. Study-wide results and caveats: Unsorted PBMCs prevented conclusive naive versus antigen-experienced comparison. Diversity of TCR beta per million T cells declined in a roughly linear way with age. It was found that TCR beta diversity correlated strongly with the percentage of naive T cells. Among long-lived donors, naive CD4+ cells were more numerous and diversity higher than in aged donors.

The use of a sample-barcoded 5' primer and a J-beta primer mix characterized a second PCR of about 6 to 11 cycles. TCRdb reanalysed the 5' RACE reads using MiXCR and keeps one entry per CDR3 protein. The table lists about 1,400,000 distinct CDR3 sequences, 35% to 45% of them singletons. Sequenced material: blood. V and J are TRBV7-9 and TRBJ2-3; either TRBD1 or TRBD2 may fit D (5 bases each). The sequence was collected from a woman under 30 in good health. In DNA form, the CDR3 reads TGTGCCAGCAAACCAAACCGGGACGGGTTTACAGATACGCAGTATTTT. It specifies CASKPNRDGFTDTQYF.